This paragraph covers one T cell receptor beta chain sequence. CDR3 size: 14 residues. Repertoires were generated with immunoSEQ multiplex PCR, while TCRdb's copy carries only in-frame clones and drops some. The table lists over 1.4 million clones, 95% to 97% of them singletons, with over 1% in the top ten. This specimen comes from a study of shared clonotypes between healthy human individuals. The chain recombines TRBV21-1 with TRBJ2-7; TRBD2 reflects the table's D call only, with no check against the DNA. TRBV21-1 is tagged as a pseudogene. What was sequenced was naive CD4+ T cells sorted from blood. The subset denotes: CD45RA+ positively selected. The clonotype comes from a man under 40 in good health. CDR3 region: CASPRTIRSYEQYF. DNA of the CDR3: TGTGCCAGCCCCCGGACTATCCGTTCCTACGAGCAGTACTTC.